One and the same sample provided the 17 T cell receptor beta chains below, sequenced in a study. Repertoires were generated with immunoSEQ multiplex PCR, while TCRdb's copy carries only in-frame clones and drops some. Of 55,000 to 70,000 clones in the sample, 80% to 95% are singletons; the top ten hold 3.5% to 5.5%. Source material: PBMCs. These receptors originate from a man aged 35 to 55 with rheumatoid arthritis.

This chain joins TRBV25-1 and TRBJ1-5, with TRBD1 as a possible D gene (5 bases). V gave up 3 bases and J gave up 4 bases, with 10 bases separating them. CDR1 MGHDK and CDR2 SYGVNS come from the germline V gene. The CDR3 contains 14 residues. CDR3 residues: CASSDDSLNQPQHF. CDR3 bases: TGTGCCAGCAGTGACGACAGCTTAAATCAGCCCCAGCATTTT.

The rearrangement uses TRBV29-1 and TRBJ2-2; TRBD1 aligns across 10 bases. Looked up from germline, CDR1 is SQVTM and CDR2 is ANQGSEA. V was pared by 7 bases and J by 3 bases, with 8 bases of the junction left unmatched. This CDR3 region has 15 residues. CDR3 protein: CSGTGTGVHTGELFF. The CDR3 DNA is TGCAGCGGTACCGGGACAGGGGTCCACACCGGGGAGCTGTTTTTT.

This sequence joins TRBV6-5 and TRBJ1-2; D is uncertain. Germline CDR1 MNHEY, CDR2 SVGAGI. The CDR3 sequence is 15 residues long. V dropped 4 bases and J dropped 9 bases, with 21 bases sitting between them. This CDR3 is CASSFTGPSTISYTF. CDR3 DNA: TGTGCCAGCAGTTTTACCGGGCCCAGCACTATTAGCTACACCTTC.

This chain's CDR3 is CASSFRSPLTSGGLEQYF. CDR3 bases: TGTGCCAGCAGCTTTAGATCCCCCCTAACTAGCGGTGGGCTCGAGCAGTACTTC. The chain uses TRBV7-6 and TRBJ2-7, with 8 bases aligning to TRBD2. This CDR3 is built from 18 residues. After removal of 3 bases from V and 6 bases from J, the junction contained 19 bases not matched to a gene. The V gene's germline CDR1 is SGHVS and CDR2 FNYEAQ.

The rearrangement joins TRBV20-1 to TRBJ2-7, with D possibly TRBD1 on 5 matching bases. The V end lost 3 bases, the J end lost 2 bases, and 5 bases lay between the germline ends. Germline assignment: CDR1 DFQATT and CDR2 SNEGSKA (reference sequence). The CDR3 has 11 amino acids. CDR3: CSARGPYEQYF. CDR3 in DNA: TGCAGTGCTAGGGGGCCCTACGAGCAGTACTTC.

This chain uses TRBV24-1 with TRBJ1-3; D is undetermined. Germline CDR1 KGHDR, CDR2 SFDVKD. V dropped 4 bases and J dropped 1 base, with 13 bases sitting between them. This CDR3 is built from 16 residues. This CDR3 is CATSDFTGPSGNTIYF. DNA of the CDR3: TGTGCCACCAGTGACTTTACGGGCCCGTCTGGAAACACCATATATTTT.

This chain joins TRBV3-1 (or the pseudogene TRBV3-2) and TRBJ1-1, with D hard to call. Trimming stripped 4 bases from V and 0 bases from J, with 3 bases between. This CDR3 is built from 12 residues. The germline gives CDR1 LGHDT, CDR2 YNNKEL (reference sequence). Here the CDR3 DNA reads TGTGCCAGCAGCCTTATGAACACTGAAGCTTTCTTT. Protein product: CASSLMNTEAFF.

J is TRBJ1-1 and V is TRBV6-5, with no clear D. Looked up from germline, CDR1 is MNHEY and CDR2 is SVGAGI. Trimming removed 7 bases from V and 3 bases from J, with 12 bases in between. CDR3 length: 13 amino acids. The CDR3 loop is CASTLSWDTEAFF. CDR3 in DNA: TGTGCCAGCACCCTAAGTTGGGACACTGAAGCTTTCTTT.

The J gene is TRBJ2-1, the V gene TRBV10-1; 10 bases agree with TRBD1. Trimming at V came to 5 bases and at J to 3 bases, leaving 4 bases not matched to a gene. The CDR3 runs to 15 residues. CDR1 and CDR2 from the germline V gene are WNHNN and SYGVQD (reference sequence). The CDR3 sequence: CASSLRTGGYNEQFF. As DNA, the CDR3 is TGCGCCAGCAGTCTTAGGACAGGGGGCTACAATGAGCAGTTCTTC.

CDR3 coding DNA: TGTGCCAGCAGCTCGGGGGCGGGGGACAGGGTGTCAGAGACCCAGTACTTC. Translating it yields CASSSGAGDRVSETQYF. The gene calls are TRBV5-4 and TRBJ2-5, with 9 bases aligning to TRBD1. Germline loops: CDR1 SGHNT, CDR2 YYREEE (reference sequence). Trimming cost V 3 bases and J 4 bases; bases outside gene matches: 13. The CDR3 covers 17 residues. The full variable domain, with the rest looked up from reference TRBV5-4 and TRBJ2-5, is ETGVTQSPTHLIKTRGQQVTLRCSSQSGHNTVSWYQQALGQGPQFIFQYYREEENGRGNFPPRFSGLQFPNYSSELNVNALELDDSALYLCASSSGAGDRVSETQYFGPGTRLLVL.

The rearrangement links TRBV4-3 to TRBJ2-2, with D possibly TRBD1 on 5 matching bases. V lost 4 bases and J lost 4, with 19 bases in between. Germline CDR1 reads LGHNA; CDR2 reads YSLEER. The CDR3 covers 17 residues. The CDR3 sequence is CASSPFLPQGPTGELFF. The CDR3 DNA is TGCGCCAGCAGCCCCTTCCTCCCCCAGGGCCCCACCGGGGAGCTGTTTTTT.

The chain joins TRBV6-2 or TRBV6-3 to TRBJ1-4, with 8 positions matching TRBD1. Germline V gene data show CDR1 as MNHEY and CDR2 as SVGEGT. The CDR3 extends over 16 amino acids. Trimming took 5 bases from V and 1 from J; bases not matched to a gene: 6. This CDR3 is CASSRQGQITNEKLFF. DNA for the CDR3: TGTGCCAGCAGTCGACAGGGGCAAATAACTAATGAAAAACTGTTTTTT.

The CDR3 DNA reads as TGCAGCGTTGTGGGGGGGCATCATGGCAATGAGCAGTTCTTC. Translating it yields CSVVGGHHGNEQFF. The J gene is TRBJ2-1, the V gene TRBV29-1; maybe TRBD2 (7 bases). Trimming took off 4 bases at V and 6 bases at J, with 16 bases between the two ends. Looked up from germline, CDR1 is SQVTM and CDR2 is ANQGSEA. This CDR3 spans 14 amino acids.

This chain links TRBV19 with TRBJ1-1; 10 bases fit TRBD1. The CDR3 totals 14 residues. Germline V gene sequence: CDR1 LNHDA, CDR2 SQIVND (reference sequence). After removal of 7 bases from V and 3 bases from J, the junction contained 5 bases not matched to a gene. The CDR3 reads CASNDRGLYTEAFF. The DNA for the CDR3 is TGTGCCAGTAATGACAGGGGGCTCTACACTGAAGCTTTCTTT.

J is TRBJ1-1 and V is TRBV6-5; D is undetermined. The germline CDR1 and CDR2 sequences are MNHEY and SVGAGI. V lost 7 bases and J lost 1, with 16 bases in between. The CDR3 contains 15 residues. Here the CDR3 reads CASTLSGPSNTEAFF. In DNA form, the CDR3 reads TGTGCCAGCACCCTCTCCGGGCCCTCGAACACTGAAGCTTTCTTT.

The V gene is TRBV12-5, the J gene TRBJ1-1; D unresolved. The germline V and J ends were trimmed by 1 base and 4 bases, with 7 bases remaining between them. The CDR3 runs 13 residues. Germline CDR1 LGHNT, CDR2 FRNRAP. The CDR3 region has the DNA TGTGCTAGTGGTTTGGCCGGAACCACTGAAGCTTTCTTT. It is translated as CASGLAGTTEAFF.

CDR3 amino acids: CASSPHSPTGNEQYF. Here the CDR3 DNA reads TGTGCCAGCAGTCCCCACTCCCCGACAGGAAACGAGCAGTACTTC. V is TRBV6-5 and J is TRBJ2-7; possible D gene TRBD1, 6 bases. Germline CDR1 and CDR2: MNHEY and SVGAGI. The CDR3 is made up of 15 amino acids. Trimming took off 5 bases at V and 5 bases at J, with 19 bases between the two ends.